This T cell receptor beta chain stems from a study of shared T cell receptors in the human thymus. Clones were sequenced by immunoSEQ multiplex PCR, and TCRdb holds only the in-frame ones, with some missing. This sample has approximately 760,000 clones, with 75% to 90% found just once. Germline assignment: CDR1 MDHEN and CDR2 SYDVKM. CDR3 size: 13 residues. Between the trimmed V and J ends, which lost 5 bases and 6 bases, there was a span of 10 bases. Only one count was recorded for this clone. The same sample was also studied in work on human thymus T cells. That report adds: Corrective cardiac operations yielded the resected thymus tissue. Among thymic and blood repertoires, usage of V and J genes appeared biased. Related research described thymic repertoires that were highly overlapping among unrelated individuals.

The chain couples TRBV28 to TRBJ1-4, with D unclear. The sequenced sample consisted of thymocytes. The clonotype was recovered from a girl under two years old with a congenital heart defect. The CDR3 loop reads CASSRAEHEKLFF. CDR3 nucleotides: TGTGCCAGCAGTCGAGCCGAACATGAAAAACTGTTTTTT.